These T cell receptor beta chains were read from a single sample in a study of blood T cell repertoires in COVID-19. Sequenced by immunoSEQ multiplex PCR; TCRdb stores in-frame clones only, minus some. The sample includes approximately 220,000 clones, under 90% of them seen just once. The sample was peripheral blood. The origin of the receptors is a woman aged 60 to 75 who had recovered from COVID-19. Each CDR3 is given without its conserved first and last residue. Each record gives: J gene, V gene, CDR3 protein.

j_gene: TRBJ2-7; v_gene: TRBV3-1/TRBV3-2; CDR3aa: ASSQSAYEQY
j_gene: TRBJ2-3; v_gene: TRBV10-1; CDR3aa: ASSAGLGGDTDTQY
j_gene: TRBJ1-6; v_gene: TRBV19; CDR3aa: ASSTDRDYNSPLH
j_gene: TRBJ1-3; v_gene: TRBV18; CDR3aa: ASSPDRGNTIY
j_gene: TRBJ2-1; v_gene: TRBV7-2; CDR3aa: ASTPGTQTIYNEQF
j_gene: TRBJ2-5; v_gene: TRBV7-8; CDR3aa: ASSSDTQETQY
j_gene: TRBJ2-7; v_gene: TRBV21-1; CDR3aa: ASSNEGHRFEPPYEQY
j_gene: TRBJ2-2; v_gene: TRBV13; CDR3aa: ASSRTGLSDTGELF
j_gene: TRBJ2-7; v_gene: TRBV30; CDR3aa: AWRRGLNYEQY
j_gene: TRBJ2-5; v_gene: TRBV2; CDR3aa: ASSPLRETQY
j_gene: TRBJ2-2; v_gene: TRBV15; CDR3aa: ATSNGRGTGELF
j_gene: TRBJ1-5; v_gene: TRBV9; CDR3aa: ASSVDRQDSQPQH
j_gene: TRBJ1-2; v_gene: TRBV6-5; CDR3aa: ASRLGQGLYGYT
j_gene: TRBJ2-5; v_gene: TRBV11-2; CDR3aa: ASSPGTSGGYSETQY
j_gene: TRBJ2-2; v_gene: TRBV7-3; CDR3aa: ASSIQGFTGELF
j_gene: TRBJ1-2; v_gene: TRBV6-6; CDR3aa: ATLDGRGVYGYT
j_gene: TRBJ2-2; v_gene: TRBV4-2; CDR3aa: ASSQLQATRTTGELF